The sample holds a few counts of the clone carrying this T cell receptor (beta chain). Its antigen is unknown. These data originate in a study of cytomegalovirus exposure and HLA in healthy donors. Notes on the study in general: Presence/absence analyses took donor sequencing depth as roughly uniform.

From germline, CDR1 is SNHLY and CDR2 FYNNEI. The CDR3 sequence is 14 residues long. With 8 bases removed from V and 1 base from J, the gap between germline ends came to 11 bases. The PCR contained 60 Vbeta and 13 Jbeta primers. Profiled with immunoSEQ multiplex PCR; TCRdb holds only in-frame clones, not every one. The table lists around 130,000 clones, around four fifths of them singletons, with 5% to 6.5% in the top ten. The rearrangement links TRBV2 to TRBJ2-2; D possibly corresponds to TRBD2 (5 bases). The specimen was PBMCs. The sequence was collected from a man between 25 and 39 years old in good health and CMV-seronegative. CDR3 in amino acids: CASLKGLNTGELFF. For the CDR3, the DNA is TGTGCCAGCCTCAAAGGACTGAACACCGGGGAGCTGTTTTTT.